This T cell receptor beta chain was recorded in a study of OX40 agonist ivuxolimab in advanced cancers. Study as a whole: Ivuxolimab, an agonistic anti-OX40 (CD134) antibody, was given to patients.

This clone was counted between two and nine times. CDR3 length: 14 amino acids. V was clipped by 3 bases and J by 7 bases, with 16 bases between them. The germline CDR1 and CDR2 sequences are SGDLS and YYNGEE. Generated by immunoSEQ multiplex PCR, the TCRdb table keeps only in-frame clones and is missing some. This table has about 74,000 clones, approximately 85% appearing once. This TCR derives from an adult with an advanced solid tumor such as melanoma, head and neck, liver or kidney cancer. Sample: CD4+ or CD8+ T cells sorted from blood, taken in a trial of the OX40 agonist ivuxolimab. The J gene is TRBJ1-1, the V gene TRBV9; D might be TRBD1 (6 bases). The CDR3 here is CASSARTDGSEAFF. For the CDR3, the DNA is TGTGCCAGCAGCGCTCGGACAGACGGTAGTGAAGCTTTCTTT.